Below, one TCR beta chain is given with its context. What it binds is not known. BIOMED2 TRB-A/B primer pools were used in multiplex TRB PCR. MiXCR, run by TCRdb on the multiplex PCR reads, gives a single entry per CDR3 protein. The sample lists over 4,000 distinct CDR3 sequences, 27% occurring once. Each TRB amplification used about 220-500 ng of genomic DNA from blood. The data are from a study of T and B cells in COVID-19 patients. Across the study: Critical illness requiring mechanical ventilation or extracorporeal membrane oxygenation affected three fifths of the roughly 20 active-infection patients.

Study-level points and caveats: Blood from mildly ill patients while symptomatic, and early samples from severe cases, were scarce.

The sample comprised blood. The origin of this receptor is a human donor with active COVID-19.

The CDR3 DNA sequence: TGTGCCAGCAGCTTAGGGTGGGCCTACAATGAGCAGTTCTTC. This translates into CASSLGWAYNEQFF. The V and J genes are TRBV7-2 and TRBJ2-1; D not certain. The CDR3 is made up of 14 amino acids. Germline values: CDR1 SGHTA, CDR2 FQGNSA. Trimming shortened V by 1 base and J by 2 bases, and 6 bases separated the two germline ends.